The 23 T cell receptor beta chains presented below share a single source sample, sequenced in a study of T cell responses to AZD1222 COVID-19 vaccine. The table came from immunoSEQ multiplex PCR; TCRdb's copy has only in-frame clones and leaves some out. The data contain around 140,000 clones, roughly nine tenths of them singletons. This material consisted of peripheral blood, taken on day 0 of AZD1222 vaccination. The receptor source for this set is an adult in good health.

The V call is TRBV29-1, the J call TRBJ1-2, with unresolved D. The CDR3 covers 12 residues. V lost 7 bases and J lost 8, with 17 bases in between. Germline CDR1 and CDR2: SQVTM and ANQGSEA. The CDR3 coding sequence is TGCAGCGGAAAGGGTTTCGGGGAAGGCTACACCTTC. Encoded protein: CSGKGFGEGYTF.

V gene TRBV5-4 combines with J gene TRBJ1-1; D is perhaps TRBD1 (5 bases). The CDR3 sequence is 13 residues long. Trimming stripped 4 bases from V and 2 bases from J, with 9 bases between. CDR1 SGHNT and CDR2 YYREEE come from the germline V gene (reference sequence). As DNA, the CDR3 is TGTGCCAGCAGCAGGGACGCCAACACTGAAGCTTTCTTT. This gives the protein CASSRDANTEAFF.

The gene calls are TRBV27 and TRBJ1-2; tentative D call: TRBD1 (5 bases). The CDR3 runs to 13 residues. Germline V lookup: CDR1 MNHEY, CDR2 SMNVEV (reference sequence). V lost 4 bases, J lost 8 bases, and 14 bases lay in between. The CDR3 DNA reads as TGTGCCAGCAGTTATACGCAGGGATACGGCTACACCTTC. It translates to CASSYTQGYGYTF.

This rearrangement joins TRBV5-6 to TRBJ2-7, with 8 nucleotides matching TRBD1. After removal of 4 bases from V and 3 bases from J, the junction contained 3 bases not matched to a gene. This CDR3 is built from 13 residues. Germline V gives CDR1 SGHDT, CDR2 YYEEEE. The CDR3 here is CASSMGTGYEQYF. For the CDR3, the DNA is TGTGCCAGCAGCATGGGGACAGGCTACGAGCAGTACTTC.

This clone has only one observation. This chain joins TRBV18 and TRBJ1-6; D ambiguous. The CDR3 totals 12 residues. V was cut by 6 bases and J by 14 bases, with 14 bases left in between. The germline V gene has CDR1 KGHSH and CDR2 LQKENI. The CDR3 DNA reads as TGTGCCAGCTCTCCCCCGGTGGAGGCCCTCCACTTT. It translates to CASSPPVEALHF. Together with reference TRBV18 and TRBJ1-6, the CDR3 gives the full variable domain: NAGVMQNPRHLVRRRGQEARLRCSPMKGHSHVYWYRQLPEEGLKFMVYLQKENIIDESGMPKERFSAEFPKEGPSILRIQQVVRGDSAAYFCASSPPVEALHFGNGTRLTVT.

This chain joins TRBV4-1 and TRBJ2-2, with 11 bases aligning to TRBD1. V shed 1 base and J 5 bases; nucleotides not matched to a gene: 0. CDR1 is MGHRA, CDR2 YSYEKL, per germline. The CDR3 spans 15 residues. The CDR3 is CASSQGDRGTGELFF. The CDR3 bases are TGCGCCAGCAGCCAAGGGGACAGGGGGACCGGGGAGCTGTTTTTT.

The chain joins TRBV4-2 to TRBJ2-2; weak D call: TRBD2 (6 bases). Germline CDR1 is LGHNA and CDR2 is YNFKEQ. The CDR3 totals 16 residues. The V and J ends lost 3 bases and 2 bases respectively, with 13 bases between them. CDR3 in amino acids: CASSQTGTLNTGELFF. The CDR3 DNA reads TGTGCCAGCAGCCAGACCGGGACTCTCAACACCGGGGAGCTGTTTTTT.

The CDR3 nucleotides are TGTGCCACCCTGGGACAGGGCCACCACTATGGCTACACCTTC. This sequence encodes CATLGQGHHYGYTF. This chain connects TRBV18 to TRBJ1-2; 9 positions match TRBD1. With V trimmed by 10 bases and J by 3 bases, 9 bases remained unmatched. Germline-derived CDR1 and CDR2 are KGHSH and LQKENI. The CDR3 is 14 residues long.

The chain joins TRBV5-1 to TRBJ1-4; D remains unclear. V was pared by 4 bases and J by 8 bases, with 12 bases between. From germline, CDR1 is SGHRS and CDR2 YFSETQ. This CDR3 has 13 amino acids. The CDR3 protein is CASSARAREKLFF. In DNA, the CDR3 is TGCGCCAGCAGCGCCCGAGCGCGGGAAAAACTGTTTTTT.

The chain links TRBV27 to TRBJ2-7; 8 bases line up with TRBD1. CDR3 length: 13 amino acids. Germline assignment: CDR1 MNHEY and CDR2 SMNVEV (reference sequence). V was clipped by 6 bases and J by 3 bases; unmatched bases: 4. The CDR3 region has the DNA TGTGCCAGCAGAGGACAGGGTCGCTACGAGCAGTACTTC. Translation: CASRGQGRYEQYF.

This clone was recorded once. V and J are TRBV30 and TRBJ1-2; no firm D call. Germline loops: CDR1 GTSNPN, CDR2 SVGIG (reference sequence). The V gene lost 3 bases and the J gene lost 4 bases, with 12 bases spanning the gap. The CDR3 extends over 13 amino acids. The CDR3 DNA follows: TGTGCCTGGAGAAGACGGATCTTCTATGGCTACACCTTC. As protein: CAWRRRIFYGYTF.

The chain is built from TRBV4-1 and TRBJ2-1, with 13 nucleotides matching TRBD2. Germline V lookup: CDR1 MGHRA, CDR2 YSYEKL. The CDR3 is made up of 18 amino acids. V was clipped by 0 bases and J by 7 bases; unmatched bases: 9. The CDR3 loop is CASSQDPQTSGRRNEQFF. For the CDR3, the DNA is TGCGCCAGCAGCCAAGATCCTCAGACTAGCGGGAGGAGGAATGAGCAGTTCTTC.

The rearrangement joins TRBV28 to TRBJ1-5; a possible D gene is TRBD1 (6 bases). The germline V and J ends were trimmed by 3 bases and 8 bases, with 20 bases remaining between them. Per the germline V gene, CDR1 is MDHEN and CDR2 is SYDVKM. CDR3 length: 16 amino acids. CDR3 protein: CASSFSQRGGGEPQHF. The CDR3 DNA sequence: TGTGCCAGCAGTTTTAGCCAGAGGGGGGGAGGGGAGCCCCAGCATTTT.

This chain uses TRBV5-6 with TRBJ2-5; either TRBD1 or TRBD2 may fit D (6 bases each). This CDR3 contains 15 residues. Trimming took 4 bases from V and 4 from J, leaving 17 bases between them. Germline lookup yields CDR1 SGHDT and CDR2 YYEEEE. CDR3 sequence reads: CASSTGGRGGETQYF. The CDR3 nucleotides read TGTGCCAGCAGCACTGGGGGCAGGGGAGGAGAGACCCAGTACTTC.

This chain links TRBV5-1 with TRBJ2-1; 12 positions agree with TRBD2. CDR3 size: 15 residues. The germline gives CDR1 SGHRS, CDR2 YFSETQ. The trim removed 4 bases at V and 5 bases at J, leaving 4 bases unmatched. CDR3 bases: TGCGCCAGCAGCCTACTAGCGGGAGGAAACAATGAGCAGTTCTTC. Protein product: CASSLLAGGNNEQFF.

The chain uses TRBV3-1 (or the pseudogene TRBV3-2) and TRBJ1-4; D possibly corresponds to TRBD1 (6 bases). V lost 4 bases and J 8 bases, leaving 20 bases between the germline ends. The CDR3 totals 16 residues. The germline CDR1 and CDR2 sequences are LGHDT and YNNKEL (reference sequence). The DNA for the CDR3 is TGTGCCAGCAGCCCTAGACAACAGGGAGTAGGGGAAAAACTGTTTTTT. It encodes CASSPRQQGVGEKLFF.

The CDR3 coding sequence is TGCGCCAGCAGCTTGATGGGACCCCCAAACACTGAAGCTTTCTTT. Translation: CASSLMGPPNTEAFF. The chain uses TRBV5-1 and TRBJ1-1; maybe TRBD1 (5 bases). Per germline, CDR1 SGHRS and CDR2 YFSETQ. Trimming removed 1 base from V and 2 bases from J, with 12 bases in between. CDR3 size: 15 residues. Drawing the rest from reference TRBV5-1 and TRBJ1-1, the complete variable domain is KAGVTQTPRYLIKTRGQQVTLSCSPISGHRSVSWYQQTPGQGLQFLFEYFSETQRNKGNFPGRFSGRQFSNSRSEMNVSTLELGDSALYLCASSLMGPPNTEAFFGQGTRLTVV.

This clone showed up just once. The CDR3 DNA reads TGTGCCAGCAGCTTGGCTAGGGGGCGGTCCGGGGAGCTGTTTTTT. Translating it yields CASSLARGRSGELFF. V is TRBV5-6 and J is TRBJ2-2; 7 bases line up with TRBD1. The CDR3 is 15 amino acids. Germline V gives CDR1 SGHDT, CDR2 YYEEEE. After removal of 0 bases from V and 6 bases from J, the junction contained 5 bases not matched to a gene.

CDR3 DNA: TGTGCCAGCAGCCAAGGTCAGGGGGCGACAACTGAAGCTTTCTTT. It specifies CASSQGQGATTEAFF. The chain links TRBV14 to TRBJ1-1; 8 bases align to TRBD1. CDR3 length: 15 residues. Germline trimming cut 1 base from V and 5 bases from J; bases unmatched to any gene: 6. Germline V gene sequence: CDR1 SGHDN, CDR2 FVKESK.

V is TRBV18 and J is TRBJ1-2, with 8 bases identical to TRBD1. V trimming: 6 bases; J trimming: 3 bases; junction bases outside the gene matches: 6. The CDR3 runs 14 residues. Germline V gene sequence: CDR1 KGHSH, CDR2 LQKENI. The CDR3 reads CASSLGQGDYGYTF. As DNA, the CDR3 is TGTGCCAGCTCCCTTGGACAGGGCGACTATGGCTACACCTTC.

The chain uses TRBV5-4 and TRBJ2-1; TRBD2 might be the D (5 bases). Between the trimmed V and J ends, which lost 6 bases and 3 bases, there was a span of 16 bases. Germline V gives CDR1 SGHNT, CDR2 YYREEE (reference sequence). CDR3 length: 15 residues. CDR3 in amino acids: CASTVWSGGYNEQFF. For the CDR3, the DNA is TGTGCCAGCACCGTTTGGAGCGGAGGCTACAATGAGCAGTTCTTC.

The V and J genes are TRBV9 and TRBJ2-1; 14 bases match TRBD2. Trimming removed 6 bases from V and 4 bases from J; junction bases left unmatched: 6. The CDR3 contains 16 residues. CDR1 SGDLS and CDR2 YYNGEE come from the germline V gene. The CDR3 region has the DNA TGTGCCAGCACGGGACTAGCGGGGGCCCCTTACAATGAGCAGTTCTTC. Its translation: CASTGLAGAPYNEQFF.

About this clone: Compared with germline, one end of the junction differs, possibly owing to a read error. This chain links TRBV7-3 with TRBJ1-4; no clear D. The CDR3 has 15 amino acids. Germline CDR1 SGHTA, CDR2 FQGTGA. The CDR3 region is CASSLTRATNEKLFF. The CDR3 nucleotides are TGTGCCAGCAGTTTAACCCGGGCGACTAATGAAAAACTGTTTTTT.